This T cell receptor beta chain was recovered during a study of cytomegalovirus exposure and HLA in healthy donors. Study observations and caveats: About 87% or about 30% of the time was how often most TCR beta V segments were productive, according to an earlier analysis.

Germline CDR1 MNHNS, CDR2 SASEGT. CDR3 length: 15 residues. Between the trimmed V and J ends, which lost 3 bases and 9 bases, there was a span of 21 bases. In the PCR, 60 Vbeta and 13 Jbeta primers were used. Libraries were prepared by immunoSEQ multiplex PCR; TCRdb keeps only in-frame clonotypes and omits some of them. The repertoire holds under 200,000 clones, with 75% as singletons. In the case of this clone: The antigen remains undetermined.

Specimen: PBMCs. The V gene is TRBV6-1, the J gene TRBJ2-7; the D is unclear. This receptor was identified in a woman in her thirties or forties in good health and CMV-seropositive. CDR3 DNA: TGTGCCAGCAGTGAGGGCCTTTTCGGTGGGTCAAGGCAGTACTTC. This translates into CASSEGLFGGSRQYF.